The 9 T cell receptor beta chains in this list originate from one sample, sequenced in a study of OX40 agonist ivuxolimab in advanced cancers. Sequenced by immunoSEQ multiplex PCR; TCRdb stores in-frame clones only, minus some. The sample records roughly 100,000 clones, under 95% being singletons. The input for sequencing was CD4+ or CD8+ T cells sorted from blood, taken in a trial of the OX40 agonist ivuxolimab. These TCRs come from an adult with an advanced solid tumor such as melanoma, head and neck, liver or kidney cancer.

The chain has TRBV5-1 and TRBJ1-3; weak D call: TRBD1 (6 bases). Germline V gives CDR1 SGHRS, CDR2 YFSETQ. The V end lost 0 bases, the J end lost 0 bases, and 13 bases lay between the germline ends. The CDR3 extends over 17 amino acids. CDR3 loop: CASSLATAGASGNTIYF. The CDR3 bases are TGCGCCAGCAGCTTGGCCACGGCAGGGGCCTCTGGAAACACCATATATTTT.

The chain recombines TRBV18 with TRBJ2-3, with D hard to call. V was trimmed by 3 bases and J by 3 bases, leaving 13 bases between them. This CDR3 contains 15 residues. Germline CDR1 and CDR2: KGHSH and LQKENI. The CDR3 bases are TGTGCCAGCTCACCTGATACCCCTTGGACAGATACGCAGTATTTT. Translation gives CASSPDTPWTDTQYF.

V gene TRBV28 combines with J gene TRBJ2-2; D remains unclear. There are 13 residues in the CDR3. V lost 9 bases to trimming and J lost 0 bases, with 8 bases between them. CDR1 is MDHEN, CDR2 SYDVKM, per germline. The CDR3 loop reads CASLTTNTGELFF. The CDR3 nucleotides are TGTGCCAGTCTAACTACGAACACCGGGGAGCTGTTTTTT.

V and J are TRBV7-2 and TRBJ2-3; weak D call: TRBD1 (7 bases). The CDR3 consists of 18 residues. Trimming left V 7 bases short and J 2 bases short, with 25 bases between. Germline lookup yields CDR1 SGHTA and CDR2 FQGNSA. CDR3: CASINQGGSGEVTDTQYF. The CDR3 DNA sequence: TGTGCCAGCATTAACCAGGGGGGTAGCGGAGAAGTCACAGATACGCAGTATTTT.

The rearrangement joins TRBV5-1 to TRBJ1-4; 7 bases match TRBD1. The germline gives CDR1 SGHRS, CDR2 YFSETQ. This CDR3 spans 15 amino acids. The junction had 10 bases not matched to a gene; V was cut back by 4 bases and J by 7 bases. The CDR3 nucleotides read TGCGCCAGCAGCCCCCAGACAGGGTTCGGTGAAAAACTGTTTTTT. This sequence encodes CASSPQTGFGEKLFF.

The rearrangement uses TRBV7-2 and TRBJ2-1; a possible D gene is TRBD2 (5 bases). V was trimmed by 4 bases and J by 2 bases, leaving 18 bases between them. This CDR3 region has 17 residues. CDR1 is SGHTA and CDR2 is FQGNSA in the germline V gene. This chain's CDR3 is CASSSQGGPHTYNEQFF. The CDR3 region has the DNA TGTGCCAGCAGCTCCCAAGGCGGGCCTCATACCTACAATGAGCAGTTCTTC.

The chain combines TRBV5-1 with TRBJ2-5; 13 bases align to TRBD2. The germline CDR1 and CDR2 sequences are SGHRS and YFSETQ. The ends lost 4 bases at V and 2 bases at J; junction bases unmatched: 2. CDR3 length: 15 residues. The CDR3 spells CASSRGLAGQETQYF. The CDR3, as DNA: TGCGCCAGCAGCCGGGGACTAGCGGGGCAAGAGACCCAGTACTTC. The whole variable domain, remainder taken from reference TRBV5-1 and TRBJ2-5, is KAGVTQTPRYLIKTRGQQVTLSCSPISGHRSVSWYQQTPGQGLQFLFEYFSETQRNKGNFPGRFSGRQFSNSRSEMNVSTLELGDSALYLCASSRGLAGQETQYFGPGTRLLVL.

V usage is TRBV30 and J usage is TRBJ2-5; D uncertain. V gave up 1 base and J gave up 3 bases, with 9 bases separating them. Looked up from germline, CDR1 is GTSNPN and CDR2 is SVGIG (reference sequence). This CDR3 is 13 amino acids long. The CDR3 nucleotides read TGTGCCTGGAGTGGAGGTGGAGAAGAGACCCAGTACTTC. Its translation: CAWSGGGEETQYF.

CDR3 in DNA: TGTGCCAGCAGCCCTAGGGGACTAGGGTACGACGAGCAGTACTTC. This codes for CASSPRGLGYDEQYF. J is TRBJ2-7 and V is TRBV7-2, with 8 nucleotides matching TRBD2. Losses at the gene ends were 5 bases for V and 5 bases for J; bases not matched to a gene: 11. This CDR3 region has 15 residues. Germline loops: CDR1 SGHTA, CDR2 FQGNSA. Complete variable domain (other parts from reference TRBV7-2 and TRBJ2-7): GAGVSQSPSNKVTEKGKDVELRCDPISGHTALYWYRQSLGQGLEFLIYFQGNSAPDKSGLPSDRFSAERTGGSVSTLTIQRTQQEDSAVYLCASSPRGLGYDEQYFGPGTRLTVT.